This passage covers 15 T cell receptor beta chains from one sample sequenced in a study of radiation and T cells in renal cell carcinoma. Time point defined: blood 4 weeks post-SBRT, at nephrectomy. Treatment denoted: 15 Gy SBRT to primary tumor, nephrectomy 4 weeks later. Repertoires were generated with immunoSEQ multiplex PCR, while TCRdb's copy carries only in-frame clones and drops some. The sample lists over 120,000 clones, 75% to 90% seen once, with roughly 17% in the top ten. Specimen: blood, collected from a patient whose treatment included radiotherapy and nephrectomy. These receptors were taken from a woman between 50 and 59 years old with renal cell carcinoma.

The chain recombines TRBV4-3 with TRBJ1-2; D gene ambiguous. V was shortened by 0 bases and J by 4 bases, with 15 bases between the two germline ends. From germline, CDR1 is LGHNA and CDR2 YSLEER. CDR3 length equals 16 residues. CDR3 nucleotide sequence: TGCGCCAGCAGCCAAGATGTGAAAGGGCGGGCCTATGGCTACACCTTC. It yields the protein CASSQDVKGRAYGYTF.

The chain employs TRBV7-8 and TRBJ1-4, with TRBD1 matching over 8 bases. In germline, CDR1 is SGHVS, CDR2 FQNEAQ. The CDR3 runs to 16 residues. J lost 7 bases, V lost 0 bases, and 7 bases had no gene match. In DNA, the CDR3 is TGTGCCAGCAGCTTAGCGAGGCCAGGGGGCCGTGAAAAACTGTTTTTT. Protein sequence: CASSLARPGGREKLFF.

The chain employs TRBV6-4 and TRBJ2-5; D possibly corresponds to TRBD1 (5 bases). The germline V gene has CDR1 MRHNA and CDR2 SNTAGT. There are 14 residues in the CDR3. Trimming removed 6 bases at V and 2 bases at J, with 13 bases between. CDR3 in DNA: TGTGCCAGCAGGAAGACAGTGGGGCAAGAGACCCAGTACTTC. It translates to CASRKTVGQETQYF.

The CDR3 protein is CASSPSGLANYEQYF. CDR3 bases: TGTGCCAGCAGTCCCTCGGGACTAGCGAACTACGAGCAGTACTTC. The chain has TRBV28 and TRBJ2-7, with TRBD2 matching over 10 bases. The CDR3 has 15 amino acids. V lost 5 bases, J lost 3 bases, and 7 bases stayed unmatched. Per the germline V gene, CDR1 is MDHEN and CDR2 is SYDVKM.

The chain joins TRBV19 to TRBJ2-3, with 7 bases lining up with TRBD1. Germline CDR1 reads LNHDA; CDR2 reads SQIVND (reference sequence). The CDR3 contains 15 residues. The junction had 5 bases not matched to a gene; V was cut back by 2 bases and J by 3 bases. CDR3 coding DNA: TGTGCCAGTAGTATACGTCAGGGGGATACAGATACGCAGTATTTT. Residues: CASSIRQGDTDTQYF.

The gene calls are TRBV30 and TRBJ1-3, with a tentative D call TRBD1 (5 bases). CDR3 length: 15 residues. The V and J ends lost 1 base and 0 bases respectively, with 10 bases between them. Germline CDR1 reads GTSNPN; CDR2 reads SVGIG (reference sequence). The CDR3 nucleotides are TGTGCCTGGAGTGCGAGGGGAATCTCTGGAAACACCATATATTTT. This translates into CAWSARGISGNTIYF.

This chain connects TRBV25-1 to TRBJ2-6; D is unresolved. The V gene's germline CDR1 is MGHDK and CDR2 SYGVNS. With 5 bases removed from V and 1 base from J, the gap between germline ends came to 12 bases. This CDR3 region has 16 residues. The CDR3 loop is CASSPNAASGANVLTF. The CDR3 coding sequence is TGTGCCAGCAGTCCCAACGCGGCTTCTGGGGCCAACGTCCTGACTTTC.

The CDR3 DNA reads TGCGCCAGCAGCTTCGGATCCGGCGTGGATTCACCCCTCCACTTT. Translation gives CASSFGSGVDSPLHF. The chain has TRBV4-3 and TRBJ1-6, with D uncertain. The CDR3 contains 15 residues. Trimming shortened V by 5 bases and J by 8 bases, and 16 bases separated the two germline ends. Germline V lookup: CDR1 LGHNA, CDR2 YSLEER.

The rearrangement links TRBV10-3 to TRBJ2-4; D call uncertain. The CDR3 length is 15 residues. The germline CDR1 and CDR2 sequences are ENHRY and SYGVKD. The germline V and J ends were trimmed by 1 base and 8 bases, with 15 bases remaining between them. Here the CDR3 reads CAISEWNTEGHIQYF. The CDR3 DNA reads TGTGCCATCAGTGAGTGGAACACCGAAGGACACATTCAGTACTTC.

V and J are TRBV5-1 and TRBJ2-1; 12 bases are a match to TRBD2. This CDR3 is 16 amino acids long. Germline trimming cut 3 bases from V and 7 bases from J; bases unmatched to any gene: 8. The germline CDR1 and CDR2 sequences are SGHRS and YFSETQ. This CDR3 reads CASSSTSGSRGNEQFF. The CDR3 bases are TGCGCCAGCAGCTCGACTAGCGGGAGTAGGGGAAATGAGCAGTTCTTC.

The chain carries TRBV6-1 and TRBJ2-2; D ambiguous. CDR3 size: 14 residues. The germline V and J ends were trimmed by 4 bases and 7 bases, with 13 bases remaining between them. Germline V gene lookup returns CDR1 MNHNS and CDR2 SASEGT. The CDR3 nucleotides are TGTGCCAGCAGTGGACTTCGACACTACGGGGAGCTGTTTTTT. Residues: CASSGLRHYGELFF.

The V and J genes are TRBV15 and TRBJ2-2; D is possibly TRBD1 (5 bases). CDR1 and CDR2 (germline): LNHNV, YYDKDF (reference sequence). With 8 bases removed from V and 1 base from J, the gap between germline ends came to 8 bases. The CDR3 contains 13 residues. The CDR3 loop reads CATGALNTGELFF. DNA for the CDR3: TGTGCCACCGGGGCATTGAACACCGGGGAGCTGTTTTTT. Full variable domain (remainder filled in from reference TRBV15 and TRBJ2-2): DAMVIQNPRYQVTQFGKPVTLSCSQTLNHNVMYWYQQKSSQAPKLLFHYYDKDFNNEADTPDNFQSRRPNTSFCFLDIRSPGLGDTAMYLCATGALNTGELFFGEGSRLTVL.

This chain uses TRBV11-2 with TRBJ2-3; D not certain. The CDR3 is 16 amino acids. V was shortened by 0 bases and J by 1 base, with 11 bases between the two germline ends. The germline V gene encodes CDR1 SGHAT and CDR2 FQNNGV. CDR3 region: CASSLEQPPGTDTQYF. The CDR3 region has the DNA TGTGCCAGCAGCTTAGAACAGCCCCCTGGCACAGATACGCAGTATTTT. Complete variable domain (other parts from reference TRBV11-2 and TRBJ2-3): EAGVAQSPRYKIIEKRQSVAFWCNPISGHATLYWYQQILGQGPKLLIQFQNNGVVDDSQLPKDRFSAERLKGVDSTLKIQPAKLEDSAVYLCASSLEQPPGTDTQYFGPGTRLTVL.

CDR3 bases: TGTGCCAGCAGTGGGGACAGGGACGGAAACACCATATATTTT. Amino acids: CASSGDRDGNTIYF. The V and J genes are TRBV2 and TRBJ1-3; the match to TRBD1 covers 9 bases. The germline V gene has CDR1 SNHLY and CDR2 FYNNEI. The length of the CDR3 is 14 residues. Germline trimming cut 4 bases from V and 4 bases from J; bases unmatched to any gene: 2.

The chain joins TRBV4-3 to TRBJ1-2; 9 bases align to TRBD1. Germline V gene lookup returns CDR1 LGHNA and CDR2 YSLEER. The CDR3 runs to 18 residues. Losses at the gene ends were 0 bases for V and 4 bases for J; bases not matched to a gene: 12. DNA for the CDR3: TGCGCCAGCAGCCAAGATCATCAGACAGGGGGTTTTATCTATGGCTACACCTTC. This translates into CASSQDHQTGGFIYGYTF.